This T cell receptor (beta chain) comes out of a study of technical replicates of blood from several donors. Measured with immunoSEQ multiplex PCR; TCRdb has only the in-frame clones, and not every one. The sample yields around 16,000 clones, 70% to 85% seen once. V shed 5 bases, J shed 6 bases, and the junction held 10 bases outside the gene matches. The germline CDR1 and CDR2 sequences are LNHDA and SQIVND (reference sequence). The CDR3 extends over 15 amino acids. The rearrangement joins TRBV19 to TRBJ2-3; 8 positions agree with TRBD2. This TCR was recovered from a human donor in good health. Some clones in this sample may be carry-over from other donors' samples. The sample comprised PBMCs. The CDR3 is CASSQASGWQDTQYF. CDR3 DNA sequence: TGTGCCAGTAGTCAGGCTAGCGGGTGGCAGGATACGCAGTATTTT.